The clone carrying this TCR beta chain appeared a few times. Its antigen is still unknown. These data belong to a study of post-analysis software for immune sequencing data. Study background: The study covered relapsing-remitting, secondary progressive and progressive-relapsing courses of multiple sclerosis. Whole-study results and caveats: Strong co-clustering by F measure was seen for same-batch samples. Comparison of patients with controls showed 4 to 6 TRBV segments more frequent in patients, TRBV5-6, TRBV5-1 and TRBV20-1 among them. For normalized Chao1 diversity, multiple sclerosis patients scored significantly lower than controls did.

Germline values: CDR1 SQVTM, CDR2 ANQGSEA. V shed 0 bases and J 10 bases; nucleotides not matched to a gene: 8. This CDR3 has 15 residues. Carried by the TCR beta cDNA libraries were unique molecular identifiers. It was from roughly 0.93 to 9.6 million T cells that around 500,000 cDNA molecules came. TCRdb reanalysed the PCR reads using MiXCR and keeps one entry per CDR3 protein. The sample consists of about 770,000 distinct CDR3 sequences, about 43% of them appearing once. This rearrangement joins TRBV29-1 to TRBJ1-4; TRBD1 matches at 10 bases. The specimen was blood. The sequence came from a girl aged 5 to 17 with multiple sclerosis. CDR3 in amino acids: CSVEEAGTGAAKLFF. Here the CDR3 DNA reads TGCAGCGTTGAAGAGGCTGGGACAGGGGCGGCAAAACTGTTTTTT.